The rows below give T cell receptor beta chains drawn from one sample of a study of siplizumab effects on memory and regulatory T cells. Sequencing was performed with immunoSEQ multiplex PCR; in TCRdb, only in-frame clones are kept and a portion is missing. The sample shows around 72,000 clones, around 90% of them seen only once. The source material was CD8+ T cells sorted from blood. The receptors shown here come from a human donor in good health. Each CDR3 is given with its conserved first and last residue. Fields, in order: D gene, J gene, V gene, clone size, CDR3 protein, CDR3 DNA. The D gene is left open where the match is weak. Clone size is stated in some rows and not others, as once, few, many or a class when expanded.

>NA|TRBJ1-1|TRBV5-5|NA
CASSLNSMNTEAFF
TGTGCCAGCAGCTTGAACAGCATGAACACTGAAGCTTTCTTT
>NA|TRBJ2-7|TRBV19|NA
CASSIGPAYEQYF
TGTGCCAGTAGTATAGGTCCAGCCTACGAGCAGTACTTC
>NA|TRBJ2-7|TRBV15|few
CATSIWGSYEQYF
TGTGCCACCAGCATTTGGGGGTCCTACGAGCAGTACTTC
>NA|TRBJ2-1|TRBV28|NA
CASTPGRSYNEQFF
TGTGCCAGCACCCCGGGGCGCTCCTACAATGAGCAGTTCTTC
>TRBD1|TRBJ2-7|TRBV6-1|NA
CASSPGTGPYEQYF
TGTGCCAGCAGTCCCGGGACAGGACCCTACGAGCAGTACTTC
>NA|TRBJ2-7|TRBV11-3|NA
CASSSDGYEQYF
TGTGCCAGCAGCTCGGACGGATACGAGCAGTACTTC
>TRBD1|TRBJ1-1|TRBV19|NA
CASRIRGVSTEAFF
TGTGCCAGTAGAATCAGGGGGGTGAGCACTGAAGCTTTCTTT
>NA|TRBJ2-7|TRBV5-4|NA
CASSLSRGAYEQYF
TGTGCCAGCAGCTTGAGTAGGGGTGCCTACGAGCAGTACTTC
>NA|TRBJ2-1|TRBV11-3|NA
CASSLVLTDEQFF
TGTGCCAGCAGCTTAGTTCTAACCGATGAGCAGTTCTTC
>NA|TRBJ2-7|TRBV14|NA
CASSQGTGYEQYF
TGTGCCAGCAGCCAAGGAACAGGGTACGAGCAGTACTTC
>TRBD1|TRBJ1-1|TRBV7-9|NA
CASRPGQAQNTEAFF
TGTGCCAGCAGACCAGGACAGGCGCAGAACACTGAAGCTTTCTTT
>NA|TRBJ2-2|TRBV14|NA
CASSRIAGGGPGELFF
TGTGCCAGCAGCCGAATAGCCGGGGGCGGTCCCGGGGAGCTGTTTTTT
>NA|TRBJ2-7|TRBV27|NA
CASSLSEFYEQYF
TGTGCCAGCAGTTTGTCGGAGTTCTACGAGCAGTACTTC
>NA|TRBJ1-1|TRBV19|NA
CASSASVNTEAFF
TGTGCCAGTAGTGCCTCAGTGAACACTGAAGCTTTCTTT
>TRBD1|TRBJ2-7|TRBV15|once
CATSRDRGQVREQYF
TGTGCCACCAGCAGGGACAGGGGGCAGGTGAGGGAGCAGTACTTC
>NA|TRBJ2-1|TRBV27|NA
CASSLSDPYNEQFF
TGTGCCAGCAGTTTATCGGACCCGTACAATGAGCAGTTCTTC
>NA|TRBJ2-7|TRBV27|NA
CASSLIGAGALLYEQYF
TGTGCCAGCAGTTTAATAGGGGCAGGGGCCCTTCTCTACGAGCAGTACTTC